A selection of T cell receptor beta chains follows, all from one sample in a study of T cells after yellow fever vaccination. TCRdb processed the 5' RACE reads anew with MiXCR; each CDR3 protein has one entry. The sample contains about 120,000 distinct CDR3 sequences, more than 5.5% of which appear only once. The specimen comprised CD4+ T cells sorted from PBMCs, sampled about 49 days after the first yellow fever vaccination. The source is a man younger than 35 who received the YFV17D yellow fever vaccine. Each CDR3 is given with its conserved first and last residue. The order of the fields is J gene, D gene, V gene, clone size, CDR3 DNA, CDR3 protein. A D gene is named only where the DNA matches it firmly. Clone size is shown for a subset of rows, as once, few, many or a class of expanded clone.

TRBJ1-5 - TRBV20-1 many TGCAGTGCGGTAAAAGGGAAGGCAGATCAGCCCCAGCATTTT CSAVKGKADQPQHF
TRBJ2-3 - TRBV7-8 many TGTGCCAGCAGCTTAGCCGGCTGGTTAACAGATACGCAGTATTTT CASSLAGWLTDTQYF
TRBJ2-1 TRBD2 TRBV7-2 many TGTGCCAGCAGGGGATCTAGCGGGAGCTACAATGAGCAGTTCTTC CASRGSSGSYNEQFF
TRBJ2-6 TRBD2 TRBV2 - TGTGCCAGCTGTTTGCGGGGGGGGTCGATCTCTGGGGCCAACGTCCTGACTTTC CASCLRGGSISGANVLTF
TRBJ1-2 - TRBV5-5 many TGTGCCAGCAGCTTGGTCAATCAGGGTTCGGACTATGGCTACACCTTC CASSLVNQGSDYGYTF
TRBJ2-1 - TRBV5-6 many TGTGCCAGCAGCCCAATGGGAAGGGGCGTCCACAATGAGCAGTTCTTC CASSPMGRGVHNEQFF
TRBJ2-1 - TRBV7-2 many TGTGCCAGCAGCTTAGATAGGCTAGCCCATGGTGAGCAGTTCTTC CASSLDRLAHGEQFF
TRBJ2-2 - TRBV7-3 many TGTGCCAGCAGCCCCGGAACCGGAGGCACCGGGGAGCTGTTTTTT CASSPGTGGTGELFF
TRBJ2-4 TRBD1 TRBV5-6 many TGTGCCAGCAGCCCTCTTTTTGGGGACAGTCGAAACATTCAGTACTTC CASSPLFGDSRNIQYF
TRBJ1-5 - TRBV7-8 many TGTGCCAGCGGAGGGAGCAATCAGCCCCAGCATTTT CASGGSNQPQHF
TRBJ1-4 TRBD1 TRBV4-3 many TGCGCCAGCAGCCGTTACAGGGGGCGCGGAGCTAATGAAAAACTGTTTTTT CASSRYRGRGANEKLFF
TRBJ2-5 - TRBV5-1 many TGCGCCAGCACATGGTCGGGAGCGTACCAAGAGACCCAGTACTTC CASTWSGAYQETQYF
TRBJ2-4 - TRBV20-1 many TGCAGTGCTAGAGAGAGAGCCAAAAACATTCAGTACTTC CSARERAKNIQYF
TRBJ1-4 - TRBV5-6 many TGTGCCAGCAGGGAGAGGCAGGGCGGCGAAAAACTGTTTTTT CASRERQGGEKLFF
TRBJ2-1 - TRBV7-3 many TGTGCCAGCAGCTTAAGCCAGGGGTCCGATGAGCAGTTCTTC CASSLSQGSDEQFF
TRBJ2-2 - TRBV11-1 many TGTGCCAGCAGACAGGAGTTCCCGACCGGGGGCGGGGAGCTGTTTTTT CASRQEFPTGGGELFF
TRBJ1-5 - TRBV7-2 many TGTGCCAGCAGCCCCGGAGGGGGGGCCAATCAGCCCCAGCATTTT CASSPGGGANQPQHF
TRBJ1-1 - TRBV5-1 many TGCGCCAGCAGCTTGGAGGGCAGGGTGAACACTGAAGCTTTCTTT CASSLEGRVNTEAFF
TRBJ1-5 - TRBV2 few TGTGCCAGCAGTGTGGAGGTGAGTCAGCCCCAGCATTTT CASSVEVSQPQHF
TRBJ1-1 TRBD1 TRBV12-3/TRBV12-4 many TGTGCCAGCAGCAGACAGGGGGGATACACTGAAGCTTTCTTT CASSRQGGYTEAFF
TRBJ2-5 - TRBV6-5 many TGTGCCAGCAGTTACTCGGCGGGACGAGAGACCCAGTACTTC CASSYSAGRETQYF
TRBJ2-1 - TRBV30 many TGTGCCTGGAGTAGTTCTGTTATCGACAGAGAGCAGTTCTTC CAWSSSVIDREQFF